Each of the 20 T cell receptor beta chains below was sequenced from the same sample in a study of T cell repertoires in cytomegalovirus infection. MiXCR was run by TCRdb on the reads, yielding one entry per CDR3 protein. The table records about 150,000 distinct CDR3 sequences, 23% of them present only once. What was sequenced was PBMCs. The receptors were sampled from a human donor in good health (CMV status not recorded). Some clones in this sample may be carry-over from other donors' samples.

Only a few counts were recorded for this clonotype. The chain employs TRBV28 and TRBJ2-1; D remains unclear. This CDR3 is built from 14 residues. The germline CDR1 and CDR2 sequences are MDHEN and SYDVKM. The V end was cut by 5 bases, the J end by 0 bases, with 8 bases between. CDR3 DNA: TGTGCCAGCAGTCCCCCGCGCTCCTACAATGAGCAGTTCTTC. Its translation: CASSPPRSYNEQFF.

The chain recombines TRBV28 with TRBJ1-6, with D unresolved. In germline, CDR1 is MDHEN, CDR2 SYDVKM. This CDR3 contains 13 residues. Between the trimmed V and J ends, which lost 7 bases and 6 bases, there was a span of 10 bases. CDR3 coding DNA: TGTGCCAGCAAAGAGTCGGCTAATTCACCCCTCCACTTT. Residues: CASKESANSPLHF.

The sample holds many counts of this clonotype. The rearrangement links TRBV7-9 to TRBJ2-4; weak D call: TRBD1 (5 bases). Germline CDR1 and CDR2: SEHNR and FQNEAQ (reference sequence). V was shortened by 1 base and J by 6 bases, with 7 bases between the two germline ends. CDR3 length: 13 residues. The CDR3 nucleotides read TGTGCCAGCAGCTTAGACAGGTCAAACATTCAGTACTTC. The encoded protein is CASSLDRSNIQYF.

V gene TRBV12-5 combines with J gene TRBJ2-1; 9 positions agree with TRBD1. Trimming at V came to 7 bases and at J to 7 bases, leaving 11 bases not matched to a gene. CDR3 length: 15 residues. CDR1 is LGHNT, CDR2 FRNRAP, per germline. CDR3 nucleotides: TGTGCTAGTGCCTACGGGACAGGGAGAACGAATGAGCAGTTCTTC. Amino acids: CASAYGTGRTNEQFF.

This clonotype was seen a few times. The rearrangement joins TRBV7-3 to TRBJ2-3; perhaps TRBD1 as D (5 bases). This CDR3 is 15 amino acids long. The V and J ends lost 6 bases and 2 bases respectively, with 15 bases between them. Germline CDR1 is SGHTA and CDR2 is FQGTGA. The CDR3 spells CASRPDSRLTDTQYF. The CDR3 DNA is TGTGCCAGCAGACCCGACAGCCGACTCACAGATACGCAGTATTTT.

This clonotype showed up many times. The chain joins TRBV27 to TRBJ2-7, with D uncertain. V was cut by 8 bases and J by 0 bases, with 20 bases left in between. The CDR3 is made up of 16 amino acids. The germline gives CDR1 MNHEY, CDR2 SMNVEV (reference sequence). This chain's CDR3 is CASPLVNDTLSYEQYF. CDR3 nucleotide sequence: TGTGCCAGCCCATTGGTAAATGACACTCTCTCCTACGAGCAGTACTTC.

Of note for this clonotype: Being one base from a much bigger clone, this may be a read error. CDR3 sequence: CASSLEGQGFAHQETQYF. In DNA form, the CDR3 reads TGTGCCAGCAGCTTAGAGGGCCAGGGTTTCGCCCACCAAGAGACCCAGTACTTC. The rearrangement links TRBV7-6 to TRBJ2-5; possible D gene TRBD1, 5 bases. This CDR3 has 18 amino acids. Germline V gene sequence: CDR1 SGHVS, CDR2 FNYEAQ. V gave up 1 base and J gave up 0 bases, with 18 bases separating them.

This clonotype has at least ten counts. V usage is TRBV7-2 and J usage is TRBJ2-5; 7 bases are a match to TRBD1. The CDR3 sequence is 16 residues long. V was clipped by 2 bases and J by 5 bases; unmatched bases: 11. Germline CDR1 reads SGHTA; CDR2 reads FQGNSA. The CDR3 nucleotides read TGTGCCAGCAGCTTAAGTGCAGGGGGTCCGGGGGAGACCCAGTACTTC. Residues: CASSLSAGGPGETQYF.

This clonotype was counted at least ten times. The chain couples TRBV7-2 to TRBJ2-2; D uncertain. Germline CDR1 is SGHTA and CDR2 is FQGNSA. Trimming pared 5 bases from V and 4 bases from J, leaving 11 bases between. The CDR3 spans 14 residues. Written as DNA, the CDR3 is TGTGCCAGCAGCCCGATACGGGTCACCGGGGAGCTGTTTTTT. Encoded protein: CASSPIRVTGELFF.

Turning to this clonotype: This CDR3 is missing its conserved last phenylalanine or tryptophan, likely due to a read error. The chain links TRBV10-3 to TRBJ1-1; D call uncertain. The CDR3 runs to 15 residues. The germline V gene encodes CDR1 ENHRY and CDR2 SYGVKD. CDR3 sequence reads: CAISGAVSMNTEAFL. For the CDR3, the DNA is TGTGCAATCAGTGGTGCGGTCAGCATGAACACTGAAGCTTTCTTG.

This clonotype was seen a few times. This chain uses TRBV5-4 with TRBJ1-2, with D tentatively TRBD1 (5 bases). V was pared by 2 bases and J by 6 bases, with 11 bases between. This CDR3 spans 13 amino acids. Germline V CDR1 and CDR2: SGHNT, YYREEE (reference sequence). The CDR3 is CASSFGTHDGYTF. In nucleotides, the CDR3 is TGTGCCAGCAGCTTTGGGACCCACGATGGCTACACCTTC.

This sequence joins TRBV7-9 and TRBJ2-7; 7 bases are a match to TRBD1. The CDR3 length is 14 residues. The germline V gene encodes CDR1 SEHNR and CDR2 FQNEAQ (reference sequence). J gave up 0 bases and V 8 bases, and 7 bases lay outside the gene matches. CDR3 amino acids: CASSQGTVSYEQYF. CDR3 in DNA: TGTGCCAGCTCACAAGGGACAGTCTCCTACGAGCAGTACTTC.

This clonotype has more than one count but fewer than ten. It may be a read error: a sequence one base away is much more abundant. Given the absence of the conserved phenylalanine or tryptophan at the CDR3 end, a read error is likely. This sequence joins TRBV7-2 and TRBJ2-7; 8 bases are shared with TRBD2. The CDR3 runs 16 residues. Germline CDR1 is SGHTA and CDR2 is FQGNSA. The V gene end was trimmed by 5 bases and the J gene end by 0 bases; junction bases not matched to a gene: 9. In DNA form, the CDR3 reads TGTGCCAGCAGCCATCGGACTAGCCCGAGCTCCTACGAGCAGTACTAC. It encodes CASSHRTSPSSYEQYY.

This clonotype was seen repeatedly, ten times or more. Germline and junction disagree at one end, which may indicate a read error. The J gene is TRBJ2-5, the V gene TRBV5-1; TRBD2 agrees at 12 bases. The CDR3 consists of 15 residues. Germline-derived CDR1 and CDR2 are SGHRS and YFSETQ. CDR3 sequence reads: CASSSWTSGEETQYF. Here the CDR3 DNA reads TGTGCCAGCAGTTCTTGGACTAGCGGGGAAGAGACCCAGTACTTC.

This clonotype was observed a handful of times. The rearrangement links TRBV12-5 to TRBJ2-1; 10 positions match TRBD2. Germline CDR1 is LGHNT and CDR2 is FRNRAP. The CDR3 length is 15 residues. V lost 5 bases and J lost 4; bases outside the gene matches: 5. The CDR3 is CASGVSGGGYNEQFF. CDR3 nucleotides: TGTGCTAGTGGTGTAAGCGGGGGGGGGTACAATGAGCAGTTCTTC.

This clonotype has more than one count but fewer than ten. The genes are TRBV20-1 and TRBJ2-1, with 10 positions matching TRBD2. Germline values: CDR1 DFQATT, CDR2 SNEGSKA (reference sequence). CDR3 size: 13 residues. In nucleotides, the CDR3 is TGCAGCCCAAAGCGGGAGGGCCACAATGAGCAGTTCTTC. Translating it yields CSPKREGHNEQFF.

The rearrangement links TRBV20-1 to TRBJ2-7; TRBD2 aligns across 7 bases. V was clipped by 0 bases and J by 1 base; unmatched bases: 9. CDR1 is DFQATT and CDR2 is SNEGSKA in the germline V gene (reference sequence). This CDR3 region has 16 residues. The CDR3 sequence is CSARDGLGGGSYEQYF. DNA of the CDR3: TGCAGTGCTAGAGATGGTCTGGGGGGGGGTTCCTACGAGCAGTACTTC.

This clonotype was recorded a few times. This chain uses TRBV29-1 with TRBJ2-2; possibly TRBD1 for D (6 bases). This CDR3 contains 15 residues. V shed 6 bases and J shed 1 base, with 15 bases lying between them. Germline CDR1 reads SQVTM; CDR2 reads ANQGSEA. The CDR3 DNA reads TGCAGCGTGTCCCCCCCGGGACAGAACACCGGGGAGCTGTTTTTT. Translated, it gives CSVSPPGQNTGELFF.

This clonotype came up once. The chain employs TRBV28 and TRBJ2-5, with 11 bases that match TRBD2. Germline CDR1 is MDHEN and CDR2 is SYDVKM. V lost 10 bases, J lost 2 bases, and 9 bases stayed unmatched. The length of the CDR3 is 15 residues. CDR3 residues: CATLTSGDEQETQYF. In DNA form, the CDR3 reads TGTGCCACCCTGACTAGCGGGGACGAGCAAGAGACCCAGTACTTC.

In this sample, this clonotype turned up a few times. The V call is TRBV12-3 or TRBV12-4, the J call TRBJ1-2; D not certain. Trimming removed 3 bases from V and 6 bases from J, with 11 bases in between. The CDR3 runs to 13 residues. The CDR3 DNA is TGTGCCAGCAGTTTTCTAACAGAGAATGGCTACACCTTC. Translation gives CASSFLTENGYTF.